The 10 T cell receptor beta chains below come from one sample, sequenced in a study of CD4 T cells in relation to SARS-CoV-2 and coronaviruses. CD4+ T cells from unexposed donors were obtained before the COVID-19 pandemic (2011-2018). After more than eight days of culture, CD4+ T cells were isolated. The data were produced by immunoSEQ multiplex PCR, yet TCRdb's version contains in-frame clones alone and is incomplete. Seen here are 25,000 to 30,000 clones, 75% observed once, and the top ten hold over 10%. Their antigens are not known. Sequenced: CD4+ T cells from PBMCs, cultured in vitro. The receptors derive from a human donor in good health.

V and J are TRBV6-1 and TRBJ1-1; D perhaps matches TRBD1 (5 bases). V shed 3 bases and J shed 4 bases, with 12 bases lying between them. From germline, CDR1 is MNHNS and CDR2 SASEGT. The CDR3 consists of 14 residues. The CDR3 is CASSEGGGPTEAFF. The CDR3 DNA reads as TGTGCCAGCAGTGAGGGCGGGGGACCCACTGAAGCTTTCTTT.

The chain links TRBV2 to TRBJ1-4, with TRBD1 identical over 8 bases. V lost 6 bases to trimming and J lost 5 bases; unmatched junction nucleotides: 14. CDR1 is SNHLY, CDR2 FYNNEI, per germline. CDR3 length: 17 amino acids. As DNA, the CDR3 is TGTGCCAGCAGGGACAGGGTAGGCCGTAGGTCAAATGAAAAACTGTTTTTT. Translating gives CASRDRVGRRSNEKLFF. Looking up the rest from reference TRBV2 and TRBJ1-4 gives the full variable domain: EPEVTQTPSHQVTQMGQEVILRCVPISNHLYFYWYRQILGQKVEFLVSFYNNEISEKSEIFDDQFSVERPDGSNFTLKIRSTKLEDSAMYFCASRDRVGRRSNEKLFFGSGTQLSVL.

This sequence joins TRBV29-1 and TRBJ1-1; D is unresolved. Between the trimmed V and J ends, which lost 0 bases and 1 base, there was a span of 9 bases. Per germline, CDR1 SQVTM and CDR2 ANQGSEA. CDR3 length: 14 residues. Here the CDR3 DNA reads TGCAGCGTTGAAGACCCGGTTGGGAACACTGAAGCTTTCTTT. This sequence encodes CSVEDPVGNTEAFF. Supplemented by reference TRBV29-1 and TRBJ1-1, the full variable domain reads SAVISQKPSRDICQRGTSLTIQCQVDSQVTMMFWYRQQPGQSLTLIATANQGSEATYESGFVIDKFPISRPNLTFSTLTVSNMSPEDSSIYLCSVEDPVGNTEAFFGQGTRLTVV.

The sample holds a few counts of this clone. V is TRBV16 and J is TRBJ2-7; 9 bases are shared with TRBD2. Germline V gives CDR1 KGHSY, CDR2 FQNENV. There are 16 residues in the CDR3. Trimming took 0 bases from V and 5 from J; bases not matched to a gene: 8. The CDR3 sequence: CASSQSYGGRADEQYF. In DNA, the CDR3 is TGTGCCAGCAGCCAATCGTACGGCGGGAGGGCCGACGAGCAGTACTTC. The full variable domain, in which reference TRBV16 and TRBJ2-7 provide the parts outside the CDR3, is GEEVAQTPKHLVRGEGQKAKLYCAPIKGHSYVFWYQQVLKNEFKFLISFQNENVFDETGMPKERFSAKCLPNSPCSLEIQATKLEDSAVYFCASSQSYGGRADEQYFGPGTRLTVT.

V and J are TRBV7-3 and TRBJ2-6, with 7 bases lining up with TRBD1. V was clipped by 4 bases and J by 1 base; unmatched bases: 4. The CDR3 sequence is 16 residues long. The germline V gene encodes CDR1 SGHTA and CDR2 FQGTGA. The DNA for the CDR3 is TGTGCCAGCAGCTCGACAGGGCGATCTGGGGCCAACGTCCTGACTTTC. It encodes CASSSTGRSGANVLTF.

The chain recombines TRBV5-5 with TRBJ1-2; TRBD1 is a possible D gene (6 bases). The CDR3 has 14 residues. Germline-derived CDR1 and CDR2 are SGHKS and YYEKEE (reference sequence). Trimming took off 1 base at V and 2 bases at J, with 9 bases between the two ends. The CDR3 loop reads CASSLRDTNYGYTF. CDR3 DNA: TGTGCCAGCAGCTTGCGGGACACGAACTATGGCTACACCTTC.

The genes are TRBV6-5 and TRBJ2-7; D tentatively fits TRBD1 or TRBD2 (5 bases each). CDR1 is MNHEY, CDR2 SVGAGI, per germline. The CDR3 runs 12 residues. CDR3 amino acids: CASWDDSYEQYF. The DNA of the CDR3 is TGTGCGTCCTGGGACGACTCCTACGAGCAGTACTTC.

The chain uses TRBV6-5 and TRBJ2-4; 9 nucleotides line up with TRBD1. The CDR3 extends over 15 amino acids. Unmatched junction bases numbered 3, after V lost 6 bases and J lost 0 bases. Germline CDR1 and CDR2: MNHEY and SVGAGI. CDR3 nucleotide sequence: TGTGCCAGCAGCACGACAGGGGGAGCCAAAAACATTCAGTACTTC. Translating it yields CASSTTGGAKNIQYF.

V usage is TRBV7-9 and J usage is TRBJ2-1, with D tentatively TRBD2 (6 bases). Germline loops: CDR1 SEHNR, CDR2 FQNEAQ (reference sequence). V was pared by 3 bases and J by 7 bases, with 13 bases between. CDR3 size: 14 residues. The CDR3 nucleotides read TGTGCCAGCAGCTTGGGACTCGCGGATAATGAGCAGTTCTTC. It is translated as CASSLGLADNEQFF.

The chain couples TRBV21-1 to TRBJ1-5. TRBV21-1 constitutes a pseudogene. The length of the CDR3 is 16 residues. CDR3 nucleotides: TGTGCCAGAGACCTACTACAAGGGCCGGGGAGTCAGCCCCAGCATTTT. This encodes CARDLLQGPGSQPQHF.